Presented here are 4 T cell receptor beta chains from one specimen sequenced in a study. Treg sorting used a CD4+CD25+CD127-/low gate. Each CDR3 protein is one row after TCRdb ran MiXCR on the 5' RACE reads. The repertoire holds roughly 9,100 distinct CDR3 sequences, with 55% as singletons. Specimen: Tregs sorted from a lymph node. Receptors originate from a female donor with breast cancer.

This sequence joins TRBV6-6 and TRBJ2-5, with a possible D match to TRBD2 (5 bases). V lost 0 bases and J 4 bases, leaving 12 bases between the germline ends. Germline assignment: CDR1 MNHNY and CDR2 SVGAGI (reference sequence). This CDR3 has 15 amino acids. CDR3 protein: CASSYSRRGSETQYF. CDR3 in DNA: TGTGCCAGCAGTTACTCGAGACGGGGATCAGAGACCCAGTACTTC.

In its sample, this clonotype is medium-sized. The chain carries TRBV20-1 and TRBJ1-6; unclear D gene. Between the trimmed V and J ends, which lost 0 bases and 10 bases, there was a span of 10 bases. The CDR3 spans 13 residues. The V gene's germline CDR1 is DFQATT and CDR2 SNEGSKA (reference sequence). The CDR3 reads CSAREAGGSPLHF. In DNA form, the CDR3 reads TGCAGTGCTAGAGAGGCGGGAGGATCACCCCTCCACTTT.

The gene calls are TRBV5-1 and TRBJ2-7; no firm D call. V lost 1 base, J lost 0 bases, and 11 bases lay in between. In germline, CDR1 is SGHRS, CDR2 YFSETQ. The CDR3 totals 15 residues. DNA of the CDR3: TGCGCCAGCAGCTTGCCAGTCAAATTCTCCTACGAGCAGTACGTC. It is translated as CASSLPVKFSYEQYV.

There are a few counts of this clonotype. This chain uses TRBV6-2 or TRBV6-3 with TRBJ2-7, with D perhaps matching TRBD1 (5 bases). CDR3 length: 14 amino acids. V dropped 0 bases and J dropped 2 bases, with 8 bases sitting between them. Germline V lookup: CDR1 MNHEY, CDR2 SVGEGT. The CDR3 bases are TGTGCCAGCAGTTACTCGATGGACACCTACGAGCAGTACGTC. Amino acid sequence: CASSYSMDTYEQYV.